This T cell receptor (beta chain) was sequenced in a study of T cells in Graves' hyperthyroidism and ophthalmopathy. The wider study: Peripheral blood samples were taken at initial diagnosis, prior to any treatment.

TCR beta CDR3 region amplification was performed from RNA transcripts. A first-round RT-PCR of the TCR CDR3 used the HTBI primer set. One entry per CDR3 protein results from TCRdb running MiXCR on the multiplex PCR reads. The data show around 250,000 distinct CDR3 sequences, roughly 15% seen once. This clonotype was observed at least ten times. Between the trimmed V and J ends, which lost 4 bases and 1 base, there was a span of 13 bases. The CDR3 has 14 amino acids. The germline gives CDR1 GTSNPN, CDR2 SVGIG (reference sequence). This chain uses TRBV30 with TRBJ1-1, with D perhaps TRBD1 (6 bases). The sample comprised blood. The sequence was collected from a woman aged 18-35 years with Graves' ophthalmopathy. CDR3 amino acids: CAWTKGGGNTEAFF. In DNA form, the CDR3 reads TGTGCCTGGACAAAGGGGGGAGGGAACACTGAAGCTTTCTTT.